The following is a T cell receptor (beta chain) sequence with its context. Cohort placement rested on clinical history that participants reported themselves. These data come from a study of blood T cell repertoires in COVID-19. Study in general: Acute-phase and convalescent COVID-19 samples originated in the United States, Italy and Spain. T cells, B-cell-depleted T cells, or PBMCs provided the cDNA or gDNA that served as material.

CDR3 size: 15 residues. V dropped 3 bases and J dropped 8; count of bases not matched to a gene: 10. Germline V gives CDR1 GTSNPN, CDR2 SVGIG (reference sequence). The data were produced by immunoSEQ multiplex PCR, yet TCRdb's version contains in-frame clones alone and is incomplete. Of around 54,000 clones listed, about 78% are singletons. The rearrangement joins TRBV30 to TRBJ1-4; 9 bases map to TRBD1. Sequencing was performed on PBMCs or T cells enriched from blood (not recorded which). This receptor was obtained from a woman between 50 and 59 years old with acute COVID-19. As DNA, the CDR3 is TGTGCCTGGAGCCTCTCCGGGACAGGGCGGGAAAAACTGTTTTTT. It is translated as CAWSLSGTGREKLFF.